This TCR beta chain stems from a study of blood T cell repertoires in COVID-19. For the study at large: Researchers got acute and convalescent COVID-19 samples from the United States, Italy and Spain.

Participants were aged about 18 to 90 years, lived in 24 US areas, and enrolled virtually. Donors were grouped by their self-reported clinical history. Source study methods: Reference gene primer amplification gave estimated nucleated cell counts. Only in-frame clones appear in the TCRdb table, and some are missing; sequencing was by immunoSEQ multiplex PCR. Clone size and V and J calls were adopted from that table, with D and trimming inferred from the DNA. The sample shows fewer than 350,000 clones, roughly 85% of them seen only once. V shed 2 bases and J shed 0 bases, with 5 bases lying between them. The germline gives CDR1 MNHEY, CDR2 SVGEGT. The CDR3 consists of 14 residues.

The sequence came from a woman between 40 and 55 years old with acute COVID-19. The material sequenced was PBMCs or T cells enriched from blood (not recorded which). The chain has TRBV6-2 or TRBV6-3 and TRBJ2-1, with D possibly being TRBD2 (5 bases). The CDR3 region is CASSYTSSYNEQFF. DNA of the CDR3: TGTGCCAGCAGTTACACTAGCTCCTACAATGAGCAGTTCTTC.